This T cell receptor beta chain was recorded in a study of blood T cell repertoires in COVID-19. Study overall: The analysed material was cDNA or gDNA that came from T cells, B-cell-depleted T cells, or PBMCs.

The germline CDR1 and CDR2 sequences are SGHTA and FQGNSA. The V and J ends lost 5 bases and 5 bases respectively, with 13 bases between them. The CDR3 is 14 amino acids. Here immunoSEQ multiplex PCR was the method, and the copy in TCRdb shows in-frame clones only, minus some. The profile covers 400,000 or so clones, with roughly 86% appearing a single time and about 2.9% taken by the ten largest. This TCR came from a human donor in a cohort sampled during active COVID-19. Sequenced: peripheral blood. The J gene is TRBJ1-5, the V gene TRBV7-2, with D perhaps TRBD1 (6 bases). The DNA for the CDR3 is TGTGCCAGCAGCCTTGACAGGCGGGATCAGCCCCAGCATTTT. Translated: CASSLDRRDQPQHF.